The next 23 T cell receptor beta chains were all read from a single sample in a study of T cells in Graves' hyperthyroidism and ophthalmopathy. What was amplified from RNA transcripts were TCR beta CDR3 regions. TCR CDR3 underwent first-round RT-PCR with the HTBI primer set. TCRdb independently ran MiXCR on the multiplex PCR reads; one entry per CDR3 protein. Here the sample spans about 740,000 distinct CDR3 sequences, 13% to 15% being singletons. Source material: blood. These receptors originate from a woman aged 18-30 years with Graves' hyperthyroidism.

The CDR3 coding sequence is TGTGCCAGCAGCCCTAGCGGGAGTGTAGGTGAGCAGTTCTTC. Its protein is CASSPSGSVGEQFF. The V gene is TRBV7-3, the J gene TRBJ2-1; 10 nucleotides match TRBD2. This CDR3 comprises 14 residues. CDR1 is SGHTA and CDR2 is FQGTGA in the germline V gene. J lost 9 bases, V lost 5 bases, and 7 bases had no gene match.

At least ten counts were recorded for this clonotype. The chain has TRBV16 and TRBJ2-7; no clear D. V lost 1 base, J lost 6 bases, and 13 bases lay in between. The CDR3 is 14 amino acids. From germline, CDR1 is KGHSY and CDR2 FQNENV. The CDR3: CASSQLGLPGEQYF. The CDR3 nucleotides read TGTGCCAGCAGCCAATTGGGCTTGCCGGGCGAGCAGTACTTC. Full variable domain (outside the CDR3, taken from reference TRBV16 and TRBJ2-7): GEEVAQTPKHLVRGEGQKAKLYCAPIKGHSYVFWYQQVLKNEFKFLISFQNENVFDETGMPKERFSAKCLPNSPCSLEIQATKLEDSAVYFCASSQLGLPGEQYFGPGTRLTVT.

This clonotype was counted ten times or more. This chain joins TRBV7-6 and TRBJ1-6; D call uncertain. Trimming stripped 1 base from V and 10 bases from J, with 8 bases between. There are 13 residues in the CDR3. Germline V gene sequence: CDR1 SGHVS, CDR2 FNYEAQ. CDR3 bases: TGTGCCAGCAGCTTAGGAAGTCGATCACCCCTCCACTTT. Amino acids: CASSLGSRSPLHF.

On this clonotype: Just one base apart from a much larger clone, this may be a read error. The V gene is TRBV5-5, the J gene TRBJ1-1; TRBD1 is a possible D gene (5 bases). This CDR3 contains 17 residues. Germline V gene lookup returns CDR1 SGHKS and CDR2 YYEKEE (reference sequence). The CDR3 DNA sequence: TGTGTCAGCAGCCGCCGGGGGACGGACACAGTGAACACTGAAGCTTTCTTT. Translation gives CVSSRRGTDTVNTEAFF.

The CDR3 protein is CASSFWMTGTSGWGEQFF. The CDR3 DNA reads TGTGCCAGCAGTTTCTGGATGACCGGGACTAGCGGGTGGGGTGAGCAGTTCTTC. The J gene is TRBJ2-1, the V gene TRBV12-3 or TRBV12-4; TRBD2 matches at 12 bases. J gave up 9 bases and V 3 bases, and 15 bases lay outside the gene matches. This CDR3 region has 18 residues.

Ten or more counts support this clonotype. This chain links TRBV9 with TRBJ2-5; 8 bases map to TRBD2. CDR3 length: 15 amino acids. Germline V lookup: CDR1 SGDLS, CDR2 YYNGEE. Germline trimming cut 4 bases from V and 5 bases from J; bases unmatched to any gene: 10. The CDR3 DNA reads as TGTGCCAGCAGCCGTTACGCCGGCGGGGGGGAGACCCAGTACTTC. Translated, it gives CASSRYAGGGETQYF.

This clonotype was observed at least ten times. The V call is TRBV28, the J call TRBJ2-7; D remains unclear. CDR1 MDHEN and CDR2 SYDVKM come from the germline V gene. The CDR3 has 14 residues. The germline V and J ends were trimmed by 6 bases and 4 bases, with 16 bases remaining between them. For the CDR3, the DNA is TGTGCCAGCAGCGTCCAACCCCAGAATTACGAGCAGTACTTC. Protein sequence: CASSVQPQNYEQYF.

This sequence joins TRBV20-1 and TRBJ1-4; D perhaps matches TRBD1 (6 bases). The CDR3 totals 16 residues. The V end was cut by 0 bases, the J end by 10 bases, with 21 bases between. Per germline, CDR1 DFQATT and CDR2 SNEGSKA (reference sequence). The CDR3 is CSARDSSGGFKGKLFF. In nucleotides, the CDR3 is TGCAGTGCTAGAGATTCGTCCGGGGGCTTCAAGGGAAAACTGTTTTTT.

The J gene is TRBJ2-3, the V gene TRBV6-2 or TRBV6-3; TRBD2 aligns across 12 bases. Losses at the gene ends were 6 bases for V and 4 bases for J; bases not matched to a gene: 5. There are 15 residues in the CDR3. Germline V lookup: CDR1 MNHEY, CDR2 SVGEGT. The CDR3 loop is CASRRLAGESDTQYF. The CDR3, as DNA: TGTGCCAGCAGACGACTAGCGGGAGAATCAGATACGCAGTATTTT.

The V gene is TRBV25-1, the J gene TRBJ1-2; D gene uncertain. V was pared by 6 bases and J by 7 bases, with 21 bases between. The CDR3 is 15 amino acids. The germline CDR1 and CDR2 sequences are MGHDK and SYGVNS. The CDR3 reads CASSAWTSSARGYTF. CDR3 sequence (DNA): TGTGCCAGCAGCGCTTGGACGTCCTCAGCGCGTGGCTACACCTTC.

In its sample, this clonotype was seen many times. This chain links TRBV11-1 with TRBJ2-3; D is perhaps TRBD1 (7 bases). Trimming pared 5 bases from V and 5 bases from J, leaving 20 bases between. Germline V lookup: CDR1 SGHAT, CDR2 FQDESV (reference sequence). The CDR3 contains 16 residues. CDR3 region: CASSRTGLGGRDTQYF. CDR3 in DNA: TGTGCCAGCAGCCGGACAGGCCTCGGAGGGAGAGATACGCAGTATTTT.

This clonotype was counted only a few times. The J gene is TRBJ2-7, the V gene TRBV6-1, with 9 positions matching TRBD2. This CDR3 is built from 16 residues. Germline loops: CDR1 MNHNS, CDR2 SASEGT. Unmatched junction bases numbered 12, after V lost 6 bases and J lost 3 bases. Here the CDR3 reads CASSPSSGRYVYEQYF. CDR3 nucleotide sequence: TGTGCCAGCAGCCCGAGTAGCGGGAGATACGTCTACGAGCAGTACTTC.

The chain joins TRBV4-1 to TRBJ2-7, with a tentative D call TRBD2 (6 bases). The germline gives CDR1 MGHRA, CDR2 YSYEKL. Trimming cost V 3 bases and J 1 base, with 22 bases left between them. The CDR3 totals 18 residues. CDR3 protein: CASSHTGGSGILSYEQYF. CDR3 DNA: TGCGCCAGCAGCCATACCGGAGGTAGCGGAATTTTATCCTACGAGCAGTACTTC.

J is TRBJ1-3 and V is TRBV15; possibly TRBD1 for D (5 bases). Germline assignment: CDR1 LNHNV and CDR2 YYDKDF (reference sequence). The V gene lost 3 bases and the J gene lost 3 bases, with 12 bases spanning the gap. The CDR3 loop spans 15 amino acids. The CDR3 is CATSRGQGGGNTIYF. Here the CDR3 DNA reads TGTGCCACCAGCAGGGGTCAGGGTGGTGGAAACACCATATATTTT.

This clonotype was found a few times. This chain links TRBV5-1 with TRBJ2-5; TRBD1 agrees at 9 bases. The junction had 6 bases not matched to a gene; V was cut back by 5 bases and J by 4 bases. Germline V lookup: CDR1 SGHRS, CDR2 YFSETQ. The CDR3 totals 14 residues. CDR3 in amino acids: CASRAGTGIETQYF. The CDR3 DNA is TGCGCCAGCAGGGCCGGGACAGGGATAGAGACCCAGTACTTC.

This clonotype was picked up one time. A much larger clone differs by one base, so this may be a read error. The chain has TRBV7-2 and TRBJ2-7; maybe TRBD1 (6 bases). With 3 bases removed from V and 7 bases from J, the gap between germline ends came to 16 bases. Per the germline V gene, CDR1 is SGHTA and CDR2 is FQGNSA. CDR3 size: 14 residues. CDR3 amino acids: CASSLLTGPDEQYF. CDR3 DNA sequence: TGTGCCAGCAGCTTGCTTACAGGGCCGGATGAGCAGTACTTC.

The sample holds a few counts of this clonotype. This chain joins TRBV28 and TRBJ2-1; 8 positions match TRBD2. Germline loops: CDR1 MDHEN, CDR2 SYDVKM. This CDR3 has 11 residues. Germline trimming cut 5 bases from V and 14 bases from J; bases unmatched to any gene: 5. Here the CDR3 reads CASSRGGVEFF. The CDR3 DNA sequence: TGTGCCAGCAGTCGGGGGGGGGTAGAGTTCTTC.

This clonotype showed up many times. The J gene is TRBJ2-1, the V gene TRBV6-6; weak D call: TRBD2 (5 bases). The CDR3 totals 13 residues. CDR1 is MNHNY, CDR2 SVGAGI, per germline (reference sequence). Trimming removed 2 bases at V and 9 bases at J, with 11 bases between. CDR3 DNA sequence: TGTGCCAGCAGTTACGCCGGGAAGGTTGAGCAGTTCTTC. Amino acids: CASSYAGKVEQFF.

At least ten counts were recorded for this clonotype. The J gene is TRBJ2-1, the V gene TRBV6-1, with 9 bases fitting TRBD2. This CDR3 contains 13 residues. J was trimmed by 13 bases and V by 5 bases; bases with no gene match: 9. Germline values: CDR1 MNHNS, CDR2 SASEGT. The CDR3 nucleotides are TGTGCCAGCAGTCGATCTAGCGGGGCCCCTCAGTTCTTC. It yields the protein CASSRSSGAPQFF.

The rearrangement uses TRBV20-1 and TRBJ1-2; tentatively, D is TRBD1 (5 bases). The CDR3 loop spans 15 amino acids. V lost 0 bases to trimming and J lost 5 bases, with 16 bases between them. CDR1 is DFQATT and CDR2 is SNEGSKA in the germline V gene (reference sequence). The CDR3 nucleotides read TGCAGTGCTAGAGACTCGGGGGGTTGGGAGTATGGCTACACCTTC. Protein product: CSARDSGGWEYGYTF.

This clonotype was picked up a small number of times. With a much larger clone just one base away, this may be a read error. The CDR3 reads CASSYHEQFF. CDR3 bases: TGTGCCAGCAGTTACCATGAGCAGTTCTTC. The chain recombines TRBV12-3 or TRBV12-4 with TRBJ2-1; D unresolved. The CDR3 length is 10 residues. Trimming removed 4 bases at V and 8 bases at J, with 3 bases between.

This clonotype appeared many times. V usage is TRBV5-1 and J usage is TRBJ2-3; the D gene could be TRBD1 or TRBD2 (5 bases each). V was shortened by 2 bases and J by 6 bases, with 13 bases between the two germline ends. This CDR3 is built from 14 residues. Germline lookup yields CDR1 SGHRS and CDR2 YFSETQ. CDR3 in amino acids: CASSFGTDFDTQYF. CDR3 DNA: TGCGCCAGCAGCTTCGGGACCGATTTCGATACGCAGTATTTT.

This clonotype was seen repeatedly, ten times or more. This chain connects TRBV5-1 to TRBJ2-7; 7 bases align to TRBD1. The trim removed 0 bases at V and 3 bases at J, leaving 3 bases unmatched. From germline, CDR1 is SGHRS and CDR2 YFSETQ. There are 14 residues in the CDR3. CDR3 residues: CASSLDWDSYEQYF. CDR3 coding DNA: TGCGCCAGCAGCTTGGATTGGGACAGCTACGAGCAGTACTTC.